The present TCR beta chain was sequenced within a study of OX40 agonist ivuxolimab in advanced cancers. Trimming removed 2 bases at V and 6 bases at J, with 18 bases between. Germline lookup yields CDR1 SGHKS and CDR2 YYEKEE (reference sequence). CDR3 length: 16 residues. Sequencing used immunoSEQ multiplex PCR; TCRdb keeps in-frame clones, though not all of them. The table shows 28,000 or so clones, with approximately 81% occurring only once. The starting material was CD4+ or CD8+ T cells sorted from blood, obtained in a trial of the OX40 agonist ivuxolimab. The chain combines TRBV5-5 with TRBJ2-4; D may match TRBD1 or TRBD2 (5 bases each). This receptor was identified in an adult with an advanced solid tumor such as melanoma, head and neck, liver or kidney cancer. CDR3 coding DNA: TGTGCCAGCAGCTTAAGGGCAGAAGAGGGGAGAAACATTCAGTACTTC. Its translation is CASSLRAEEGRNIQYF.